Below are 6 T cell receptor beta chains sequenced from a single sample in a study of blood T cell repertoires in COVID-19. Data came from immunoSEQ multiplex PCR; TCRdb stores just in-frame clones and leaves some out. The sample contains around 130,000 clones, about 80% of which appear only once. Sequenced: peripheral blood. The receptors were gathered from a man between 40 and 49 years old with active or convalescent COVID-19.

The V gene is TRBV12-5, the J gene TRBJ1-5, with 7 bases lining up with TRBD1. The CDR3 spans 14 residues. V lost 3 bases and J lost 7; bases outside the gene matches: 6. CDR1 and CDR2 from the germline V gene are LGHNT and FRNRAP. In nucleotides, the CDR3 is TGTGCTAGTGGTTTAGTCGACAGGGCCCAGCCCCAGCATTTT. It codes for CASGLVDRAQPQHF.

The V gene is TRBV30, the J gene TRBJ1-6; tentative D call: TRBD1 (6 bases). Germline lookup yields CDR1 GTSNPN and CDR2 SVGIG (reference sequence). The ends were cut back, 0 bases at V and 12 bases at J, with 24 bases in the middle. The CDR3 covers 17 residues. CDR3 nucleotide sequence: TGTGCCTGGAGTGTACAATTGGGGGGGGCCCTGCTGTTACCCCTCCACTTT. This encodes CAWSVQLGGALLLPLHF.

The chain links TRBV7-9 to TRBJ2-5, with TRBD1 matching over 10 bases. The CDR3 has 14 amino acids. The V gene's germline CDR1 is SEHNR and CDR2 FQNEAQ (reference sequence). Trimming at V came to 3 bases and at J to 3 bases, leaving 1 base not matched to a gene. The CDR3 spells CASSLGQGKETQYF. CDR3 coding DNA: TGTGCCAGCAGCTTGGGACAGGGGAAAGAGACCCAGTACTTC.

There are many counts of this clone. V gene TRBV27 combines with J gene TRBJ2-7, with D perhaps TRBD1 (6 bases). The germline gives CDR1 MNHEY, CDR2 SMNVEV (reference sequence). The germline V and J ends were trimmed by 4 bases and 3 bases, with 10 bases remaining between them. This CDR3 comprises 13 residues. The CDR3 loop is CASSYRALYEQYF. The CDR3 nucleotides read TGTGCCAGCAGTTACAGGGCGCTCTACGAGCAGTACTTC.

The CDR3 region is CASSLFRGEAFF. In DNA form, the CDR3 reads TGTGCCAGCAGCTTGTTTAGGGGTGAAGCTTTCTTT. The rearrangement joins TRBV5-6 to TRBJ1-1, with D possibly being TRBD1 (5 bases). Germline V gene lookup returns CDR1 SGHDT and CDR2 YYEEEE. The V and J ends lost 1 base and 7 bases respectively, with 8 bases between them. The CDR3 loop spans 12 amino acids.

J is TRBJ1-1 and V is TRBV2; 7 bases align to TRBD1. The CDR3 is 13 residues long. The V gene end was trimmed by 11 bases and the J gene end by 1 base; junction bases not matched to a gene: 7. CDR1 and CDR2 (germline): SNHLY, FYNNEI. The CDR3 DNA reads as TGTGCCGGAGGGACAGCCGAGAACACTGAAGCTTTCTTT. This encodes CAGGTAENTEAFF.